One TCR beta chain is described in this entry. The data were taken from a study of blood T cell repertoires in COVID-19. As for the study in general: The United States, Italy and Spain provided the acute and convalescent COVID-19 samples. T cells, B-cell-depleted T cells, or PBMCs provided the cDNA or gDNA that served as material.

V trimming: 1 base; J trimming: 7 bases; junction bases outside the gene matches: 5. This CDR3 comprises 14 residues. Germline V gene data show CDR1 as SGHAT and CDR2 as FQNNGV. Seattle's enrolled individuals joined amid active infection and were then monitored longitudinally. The authors' processing: Reference gene primer amplification yielded estimated nucleated cell counts. Using immunoSEQ multiplex PCR, the repertoire was profiled, and TCRdb retains in-frame clones only, with some absent. The V and J calls and clone size are taken from that table; D and trimming were inferred from the DNA. The sample lists 250,000 to 300,000 clones, 88% seen once, with about 11% in the top ten.

The TCR comes from a woman aged 25 to 45 with COVID-19, enrolled during active disease. The chain is built from TRBV11-2 and TRBJ2-5, with 8 bases matching TRBD2. The sequenced sample was peripheral blood. CDR3 residues: CASSLVSGIGTQYF. CDR3 coding DNA: TGTGCCAGCAGCTTAGTTAGCGGGATCGGGACCCAGTACTTC.